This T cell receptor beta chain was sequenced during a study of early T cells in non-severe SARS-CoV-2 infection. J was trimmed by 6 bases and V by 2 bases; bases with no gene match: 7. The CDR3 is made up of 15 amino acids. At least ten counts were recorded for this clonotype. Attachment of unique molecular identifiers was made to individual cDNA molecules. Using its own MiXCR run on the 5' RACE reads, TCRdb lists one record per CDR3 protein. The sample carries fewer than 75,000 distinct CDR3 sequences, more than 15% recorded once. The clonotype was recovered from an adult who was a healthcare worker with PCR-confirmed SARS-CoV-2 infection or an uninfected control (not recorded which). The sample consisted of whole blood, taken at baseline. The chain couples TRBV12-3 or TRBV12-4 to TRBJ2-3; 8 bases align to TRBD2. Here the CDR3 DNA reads TGTGCCAGCAGTTTAATCGGGGGGGGTACCGATACGCAGTATTTT. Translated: CASSLIGGGTDTQYF.